These 2 T cell receptor beta chains came from one sample sequenced in a study of cytomegalovirus exposure and HLA in healthy donors. Primers: 60 Vbeta forward and 13 Jbeta reverse. Some clones are missing from TCRdb's copy, which holds only in-frame ones; the method was immunoSEQ multiplex PCR. The table lists 110,000 to 150,000 clones, more than 70% of them singletons, with around 1.2% in the top ten. The sequencing input was PBMCs. Receptor source: a male donor in good health and CMV-seropositive.

The CDR3 DNA reads TGTGCCAGCAGCGTGGGTAGCGGGGCCAGCTCCTACGAGCAGTACTTC. It yields the protein CASSVGSGASSYEQYF. The chain carries TRBV9 and TRBJ2-7; TRBD2 agrees at 8 bases. Unmatched junction bases numbered 7, after V lost 2 bases and J lost 0 bases. Germline V gene data show CDR1 as SGDLS and CDR2 as YYNGEE. The CDR3 consists of 16 residues.

The V call is TRBV18, the J call TRBJ2-1; 7 positions match TRBD1. Per germline, CDR1 KGHSH and CDR2 LQKENI. The CDR3 runs 16 residues. With V trimmed by 3 bases and J by 1 base, 6 bases remained unmatched. This chain's CDR3 is CASSPAGTVSYNEQFF. The DNA of the CDR3 is TGTGCCAGCTCACCGGCCGGGACAGTATCCTACAATGAGCAGTTCTTC.